These T cell receptor beta chains were read from a single sample in a study of CD8 T cells in ankylosing spondylitis. TCRdb redid the calling of the 5' RACE reads with MiXCR, one entry per CDR3 protein. The sample holds approximately 100,000 distinct CDR3 sequences, roughly 8.3% seen once. The sequencing input was blood, either unsorted or a sorted T cell fraction (not recorded which). These receptors all come from a male donor with ankylosing spondylitis or in good health (not recorded which). CDR3s include the opening cysteine and the closing phenylalanine or tryptophan. Each record gives: V gene, D gene, clone size, CDR3 length, J gene, CDR3 DNA, CDR3 protein. D genes are given only for firm matches. Clone size appears in some rows only: once, few, many, or a class for an expanded clone.

TRBV20-1	TRBD1	many	14	TRBJ2-1	TGCAGTGCCCTCGACAGGGCCATATACAATGAGCAGTTCTTC	CSALDRAIYNEQFF
TRBV7-2	-	few	15	TRBJ2-6	TGTGCCAGCAGCCCTAGGAGCTCTGGGGCCAACGTCCTGACTTTC	CASSPRSSGANVLTF
TRBV6-1	-	-	14	TRBJ2-1	TGTGCCAGCTCCCCGACAGGCATCTACAATGAGCAGTTCTTC	CASSPTGIYNEQFF
TRBV18	TRBD1	-	16	TRBJ2-2	TGTGCCAGCTCAACAAGGACAGGGATTAACACCGGGGAGCTGTTTTTT	CASSTRTGINTGELFF
TRBV6-4	-	few	12	TRBJ1-2	TGTGCCAGCAGTGACACCTTCGATGGCTACACCTTC	CASSDTFDGYTF
TRBV28	-	many	14	TRBJ1-2	TGTGCCAGCAGCCTTACGGGGACCCCTTATGGCTACACCTTC	CASSLTGTPYGYTF
TRBV11-3	-	many	13	TRBJ2-4	TGTGCCAGCAGCCAAGGGGAGCGAAACATTCAGTACTTC	CASSQGERNIQYF
TRBV4-1	-	many	15	TRBJ2-7	TGCGCCAGCAGCCAAGATAGGCAGCCAAGAGGGGAGCAGTACTTC	CASSQDRQPRGEQYF
TRBV20-1	-	many	15	TRBJ1-1	TGCAGTGCTAATGACCCAGGGAAGGGGAACACTGAAGCTTTCTTT	CSANDPGKGNTEAFF
TRBV18	TRBD2	many	15	TRBJ2-1	TGTGCCAGCTCACCCCGGACTAGCTCATTCAATGAGCAGTTCTTC	CASSPRTSSFNEQFF
TRBV20-1	TRBD1	many	13	TRBJ1-5	TGCAGTGCTCAGGGGGCAGGCAATCAGCCCCAGCATTTT	CSAQGAGNQPQHF
TRBV7-3	-	many	13	TRBJ1-1	TGTGCCAGCAGCTTATTGGTGGACACTGAAGCTTTCTTT	CASSLLVDTEAFF
TRBV27	-	many	13	TRBJ1-1	TGTGCCAGCAGTTTATCGATAGCTACTGAAGCTTTCTTT	CASSLSIATEAFF
TRBV12-3/TRBV12-4	-	many	15	TRBJ1-2	TGTGCCAGCAGTACCTGGGGCAAGACGGGGGATGGCTACACCTTC	CASSTWGKTGDGYTF
TRBV19	TRBD1	-	12	TRBJ1-2	TGTGCCAGCACAGGGGACACCTATGGCTACACCTTC	CASTGDTYGYTF
TRBV20-1	TRBD2	many	15	TRBJ2-3	TGCAGTGCTGTGGGACTAGCGGGGGCCGGGGATACGCAGTATTTT	CSAVGLAGAGDTQYF
TRBV5-1	-	many	13	TRBJ1-6	TGCGCCAGCAGCTTGGAAGGAATCGTACCCCTCCACTTT	CASSLEGIVPLHF
TRBV27	TRBD1	many	14	TRBJ1-1	TGTGCCAGCAGTCCAGACAGGGAGGTCACTGAAGCTTTCTTT	CASSPDREVTEAFF
TRBV7-9	-	many	13	TRBJ1-1	TGTGCCAGCAGCTCCAGGGATCGCACTGAAGCTTTCTTT	CASSSRDRTEAFF
TRBV27	-	-	16	TRBJ2-2	TGTGCCAGCAGTTCAACTGGTGGTTGGGGCCCCGGGGAGCTGTTTTTT	CASSSTGGWGPGELFF
TRBV7-2	-	many	16	TRBJ1-4	TGTGCCAGCAGCCGCCTCCCCCCGGGGACTAATGAAAAACTGTTTTTT	CASSRLPPGTNEKLFF
TRBV29-1	-	many	13	TRBJ1-6	TGCAGCGTTGGGGAACAGGAGAATTCACCCCTCCACTTT	CSVGEQENSPLHF